Sample share makes the clone carrying this TCR beta chain medium-sized. Its target is not known. This CDR3 is 14 amino acids long. Trimming left V 6 bases short and J 3 bases short, with 12 bases between. Germline lookup yields CDR1 MNHEY and CDR2 SVGAGI. Using its own MiXCR run on the 5' RACE reads, TCRdb lists one record per CDR3 protein. The sample includes approximately 10,000 distinct CDR3 sequences, roughly 25% seen only once; the top ten take roughly 3.2%. Study results and caveats: Tumor memory CD4+ T cell TCR gene usage was found to cluster with blood and lymph node memory CD4+ cells and with lymph node naive CD4+ cells.

Treg sorting used a CD4+CD25+CD127-/low gate. This receptor was taken from a female donor with breast cancer. Sequenced material: Tregs sorted from blood. The V and J genes are TRBV6-5 and TRBJ1-5, with D possibly TRBD1 on 6 matching bases. The CDR3 DNA reads TGTGCCAGCAGCCGGGGGGGCACCAATCAGCCCCAGCATTTT. This translates into CASSRGGTNQPQHF.